One sample yielded the 28 T cell receptor beta chains listed below, sequenced in a study of T cells in Graves' hyperthyroidism and ophthalmopathy. Amplification targeted TCR beta CDR3 regions from RNA transcripts. Initially, a first-round RT-PCR of the TCR CDR3 employed the HTBI primer set. TCRdb used MiXCR to reprocess the multiplex PCR reads, holding one entry per CDR3 protein. The sample shows 500,000 to 550,000 distinct CDR3 sequences, roughly 21% of them seen only once. The specimen sequenced was blood. These receptors were taken from a man aged 35-49 years with Graves' ophthalmopathy.

This clonotype turned up a few times. The V gene is TRBV27, the J gene TRBJ2-3, with D tentatively TRBD2 (5 bases). The CDR3 has 15 residues. The germline gives CDR1 MNHEY, CDR2 SMNVEV (reference sequence). V lost 5 bases to trimming and J lost 9 bases, with 21 bases between them. The CDR3 DNA follows: TGTGCCAGCAGTCCCTCTTATTATAGCGCCGCAACGCAGTATTTT. This sequence encodes CASSPSYYSAATQYF.

This clonotype occurred many times. The chain links TRBV18 to TRBJ2-1, with D maybe TRBD2 (5 bases). Germline V gene sequence: CDR1 KGHSH, CDR2 LQKENI. V was shortened by 5 bases and J by 5 bases, with 13 bases between the two germline ends. The CDR3 consists of 14 residues. CDR3 bases: TGTGCCAGCTCATCCGGGATGGCCCACAATGAGCAGTTCTTC. The encoded protein is CASSSGMAHNEQFF.

The table lists this clonotype with many counts. The rearrangement joins TRBV5-1 to TRBJ2-1; 7 bases agree with TRBD1. After removal of 3 bases from V and 5 bases from J, the junction contained 5 bases not matched to a gene. The V gene's germline CDR1 is SGHRS and CDR2 YFSETQ. CDR3 length equals 14 residues. DNA of the CDR3: TGCGCCAGCAGCTCGGGGACAGATAACAATGAGCAGTTCTTC. Translated, it gives CASSSGTDNNEQFF.

This clonotype was picked up many times. This sequence joins TRBV2 and TRBJ2-2; possibly TRBD1 for D (5 bases). With 6 bases removed from V and 7 bases from J, the gap between germline ends came to 12 bases. The germline V gene encodes CDR1 SNHLY and CDR2 FYNNEI. This CDR3 is built from 13 residues. The CDR3 loop reads CASRDRQHGELFF. CDR3 in DNA: TGTGCCAGCAGGGATAGACAGCACGGGGAGCTGTTTTTT.

In its sample, this clonotype was seen a few times. This chain links TRBV20-1 with TRBJ2-1; 10 bases are shared with TRBD2. V gave up 2 bases and J gave up 14 bases; unmatched junction bases: 15. From germline, CDR1 is DFQATT and CDR2 SNEGSKA (reference sequence). This CDR3 comprises 15 residues. The CDR3 is CSARNPGVAGGQEFF. CDR3 bases: TGCAGTGCTAGAAACCCCGGAGTAGCGGGAGGCCAGGAGTTCTTC.

In this sample, this clonotype turned up a few times. The chain carries TRBV11-2 and TRBJ2-1; 8 nucleotides line up with TRBD2. Germline trimming cut 5 bases from V and 2 bases from J; bases unmatched to any gene: 8. CDR3 length: 16 residues. Germline V gene sequence: CDR1 SGHAT, CDR2 FQNNGV. In nucleotides, the CDR3 is TGTGCCAGCAGCCCGGGGGGGGCTTTCACCTACAATGAGCAGTTCTTC. It specifies CASSPGGAFTYNEQFF.

The sample holds many counts of this clonotype. V is TRBV28 and J is TRBJ2-5, with D uncertain. The CDR3 length is 14 residues. Trimming cost V 6 bases and J 4 bases, with 15 bases left between them. CDR1 is MDHEN and CDR2 is SYDVKM in the germline V gene. For the CDR3, the DNA is TGTGCCAGCAGGCTTGGTGGGTGGGGAGAGACCCAGTACTTC. It encodes CASRLGGWGETQYF.

The sample holds many counts of this clonotype. This chain joins TRBV5-5 and TRBJ2-5; the D is unclear. Germline values: CDR1 SGHKS, CDR2 YYEKEE (reference sequence). This CDR3 is 13 amino acids long. V was cut by 0 bases and J by 3 bases, with 6 bases left in between. The CDR3 bases are TGTGCCAGCAGCTTGGCTAGTAAAGAGACCCAGTACTTC. Protein product: CASSLASKETQYF.

A word on this clonotype: Relative to the germline gene, one junction end is altered; a read error may explain this. The chain combines TRBV7-8 with TRBJ1-6, with 8 bases aligning to TRBD1. Per the germline V gene, CDR1 is SGHVS and CDR2 is FQNEAQ. The CDR3 is 20 residues long. The CDR3 bases are TGTGCCAGCAGCTTAGTAGCGCCGACAGGGGATGGATCCTATAATTCACCCCTCCATTTT. The encoded protein is CASSLVAPTGDGSYNSPLHF.

J is TRBJ2-7 and V is TRBV20-1, with D tentatively TRBD1 (6 bases). The CDR3 runs to 13 residues. The V end was cut by 0 bases, the J end by 7 bases, with 13 bases between. From germline, CDR1 is DFQATT and CDR2 SNEGSKA (reference sequence). The CDR3 DNA reads as TGCAGTGCTAGAGAACGCGGGCAGGGGGAGCAGTACTTC. Protein sequence: CSARERGQGEQYF.

This CDR3 is CASSTSGITNEQFF. CDR3 sequence (DNA): TGTGCCAGTAGTACTAGCGGGATTACTAATGAGCAGTTCTTC. This sequence joins TRBV19 and TRBJ2-1; 9 bases match TRBD2. This CDR3 has 14 amino acids. The V and J ends lost 4 bases and 7 bases, in that order; junction bases with no gene match: 5. Germline V gives CDR1 LNHDA, CDR2 SQIVND (reference sequence).

J is TRBJ2-3 and V is TRBV20-1, with 13 bases matching TRBD2. Germline CDR1 reads DFQATT; CDR2 reads SNEGSKA (reference sequence). Trimming took 5 bases from V and 5 from J; bases not matched to a gene: 7. This CDR3 has 15 residues. CDR3 nucleotides: TGCAGTGCTGCCCGGACTAGCGGGAGTTTAGATACGCAGTATTTT. Translating gives CSAARTSGSLDTQYF.

This clonotype showed up many times. The genes are TRBV12-3 or TRBV12-4 and TRBJ2-1, with D perhaps TRBD2 (5 bases). There are 13 residues in the CDR3. Trimming stripped 6 bases from V and 8 bases from J, with 14 bases between. The CDR3 here is CASSLDGGYEQFF. CDR3 nucleotides: TGTGCCAGCAGCCTCGATGGCGGGTATGAGCAGTTCTTC.

V gene TRBV19 combines with J gene TRBJ2-1; 9 positions match TRBD1. Per the germline V gene, CDR1 is LNHDA and CDR2 is SQIVND (reference sequence). The V and J ends lost 3 bases and 4 bases, in that order; junction bases with no gene match: 7. The CDR3 totals 16 residues. The CDR3 nucleotides are TGTGCCAGTAGTATGGTGGGGACAGGGCTTTACAATGAGCAGTTCTTC. Residues: CASSMVGTGLYNEQFF.

This chain joins TRBV5-1 and TRBJ2-7; possible D gene TRBD1, 7 bases. The CDR3 consists of 15 residues. Looked up from germline, CDR1 is SGHRS and CDR2 is YFSETQ. V gave up 4 bases and J gave up 4 bases, with 18 bases separating them. CDR3 in amino acids: CASSPRGGTDYEQYF. The CDR3, as DNA: TGCGCCAGCAGCCCCCGGGGCGGGACAGATTACGAGCAGTACTTC.

This clonotype showed up many times. The CDR3 nucleotides read TGTGCCAGCAGCCGAGGAAGGGAAGGTGGCTACGAGCAGTACTTC. Translated, it gives CASSRGREGGYEQYF. V gene TRBV11-2 combines with J gene TRBJ2-7; D is unclear. The CDR3 extends over 15 amino acids. Trimming left V 5 bases short and J 3 bases short, with 17 bases between. Germline CDR1 SGHAT, CDR2 FQNNGV.

This chain links TRBV10-3 with TRBJ2-7, with 9 bases lining up with TRBD1. The trim removed 3 bases at V and 5 bases at J, leaving 11 bases unmatched. Germline values: CDR1 ENHRY, CDR2 SYGVKD. This CDR3 has 16 amino acids. CDR3 in DNA: TGTGCCATCAGTGAACCGGGACAGGGTTTATCAAACGAGCAGTACTTC. Translating gives CAISEPGQGLSNEQYF.

Remarks on this clonotype: A much larger clonotype is one base distant, so this may be a read error. This rearrangement joins TRBV12-3 or TRBV12-4 to TRBJ2-2; 10 bases are shared with TRBD2. V lost 1 base and J lost 3; bases outside the gene matches: 2. This CDR3 has 16 residues. CDR3 residues: CASSLGAGGHTGELFF. CDR3 DNA: TGTGCCAGCAGTTTAGGAGCGGGGGGGCACACCGGGGAGCTGTTTTTT.

This clonotype came up many times. The chain employs TRBV11-2 and TRBJ2-1; 7 nucleotides agree with TRBD1. The germline V gene has CDR1 SGHAT and CDR2 FQNNGV. The CDR3 is 15 residues long. Unmatched junction bases numbered 3, after V lost 1 base and J lost 3 bases. CDR3 region: CASSLGGGLYNEQFF. Here the CDR3 DNA reads TGTGCCAGCAGCTTAGGAGGGGGCCTCTACAATGAGCAGTTCTTC.

This clonotype was counted once. A much larger clone differs by one base, so this may be a read error. V usage is TRBV12-3 or TRBV12-4 and J usage is TRBJ2-2; D is perhaps TRBD2 (5 bases). Trimming shortened V by 5 bases and J by 6 bases, and 22 bases separated the two germline ends. CDR3 length: 17 residues. Written as DNA, the CDR3 is TGTGCCAGCAGTCCAGAGGGTTTCAGAGGCTGGTCCGGGGAGCTGTTTTTT. Protein product: CASSPEGFRGWSGELFF.

In its sample, this clonotype was seen many times. The chain uses TRBV28 and TRBJ2-1; 10 bases map to TRBD2. This CDR3 region has 15 residues. J lost 9 bases, V lost 5 bases, and 10 bases had no gene match. CDR1 MDHEN and CDR2 SYDVKM come from the germline V gene. CDR3 loop: CASSPSGRAWVEQFF. The CDR3 DNA reads TGTGCCAGCAGTCCAAGCGGGAGGGCCTGGGTTGAGCAGTTCTTC.

The chain has TRBV3-1 and TRBJ1-6; 7 nucleotides agree with TRBD1. Germline V gene data show CDR1 as LGHDT and CDR2 as YNNKEL (reference sequence). CDR3 length equals 18 residues. Germline trimming cut 0 bases from V and 10 bases from J; bases unmatched to any gene: 15. As DNA, the CDR3 is TGTGCCAGCAGCCAAGAAGGTTTGGGGCCATCAGGGGGGTCACCCCTCCACTTT. Translated, it gives CASSQEGLGPSGGSPLHF.

The V gene is TRBV6-2 or TRBV6-3, the J gene TRBJ1-1; D is uncertain. Looked up from germline, CDR1 is MNHEY and CDR2 is SVGEGT. Trimming removed 2 bases from V and 4 bases from J, with 8 bases in between. The CDR3 is 13 residues long. Here the CDR3 DNA reads TGTGCCAGCAGTTACGGAGGAATCACTGAAGCTTTCTTT. Its translation: CASSYGGITEAFF.

This clonotype was observed a few times. The rearrangement uses TRBV11-3 and TRBJ2-1; D is undetermined. V was shortened by 2 bases and J by 2 bases, with 13 bases between the two germline ends. The CDR3 is made up of 16 amino acids. CDR1 and CDR2 from the germline V gene are SGHNT and YENEEA. The CDR3 DNA is TGTGCCAGCAGCTTAAGGACCCTAGGACCCTACAATGAGCAGTTCTTC. This sequence encodes CASSLRTLGPYNEQFF. The whole variable domain, filled in from reference TRBV11-3 and TRBJ2-1, reads EAGVVQSPRYKIIEKKQPVAFWCNPISGHNTLYWYLQNLGQGPELLIRYENEEAVDDSQLPKDRFSAERLKGVDSTLKIQPAELGDSAVYLCASSLRTLGPYNEQFFGPGTRLTVL.

This clonotype was detected many times. The rearrangement joins TRBV28 to TRBJ1-5; no definite D call. Looked up from germline, CDR1 is MDHEN and CDR2 is SYDVKM. CDR3 length equals 13 residues. V was trimmed by 8 bases and J by 3 bases, leaving 11 bases between them. This CDR3 reads CASHDGFNQPQHF. The CDR3 DNA follows: TGTGCCAGCCACGACGGATTCAATCAGCCCCAGCATTTT.

Ten or more counts support this clonotype. The DNA of the CDR3 is TGTGCCTGGAGTGTACTTCATGGCTACACCTTC. It yields the protein CAWSVLHGYTF. This chain joins TRBV30 and TRBJ1-2; D call uncertain. Germline assignment: CDR1 GTSNPN and CDR2 SVGIG (reference sequence). The germline V and J ends were trimmed by 0 bases and 6 bases, with 5 bases remaining between them. This CDR3 region has 11 residues.

This clonotype has only a few counts. The chain uses TRBV12-3 or TRBV12-4 and TRBJ1-5; D perhaps matches TRBD1 (5 bases). This CDR3 contains 15 residues. Trimming pared 6 bases from V and 5 bases from J, leaving 17 bases between. CDR3 in DNA: TGTGCCAGCAGGGGGGGGGAAGGGTCGTATCAGCCCCAGCATTTT. The encoded protein is CASRGGEGSYQPQHF.

The sample holds a few counts of this clonotype. This chain links TRBV6-2 or TRBV6-3 with TRBJ2-1; TRBD2 matches 12 bases. The CDR3 runs 15 residues. Germline CDR1 is MNHEY and CDR2 is SVGEGT. Germline trimming cut 4 bases from V and 5 bases from J; bases unmatched to any gene: 3. The CDR3 DNA is TGTGCCAGCAGTTGGACTAGCGGGATAAACAATGAGCAGTTCTTC. Amino acids: CASSWTSGINNEQFF.